This T cell receptor (beta chain) was captured in a study of spatial heterogeneity in lung cancer. Time point denoted: sample taken at primary tumor resection. TCRs were sequenced from unsorted whole RNA of tumor, nontumor lung or PBMC. TCRdb analysed the 5' RACE reads with MiXCR anew, one entry per CDR3 protein. The table has about 4,800 distinct CDR3 sequences, roughly 28% seen once; the top ten hold approximately 40%. The CDR3 totals 16 residues. The germline CDR1 and CDR2 sequences are LGHNA and YNFKEQ. After removal of 0 bases from V and 8 bases from J, the junction contained 7 bases not matched to a gene.

The sequence was obtained from a male donor with early-stage non-small cell lung cancer. The chain links TRBV4-2 to TRBJ1-2; TRBD1 matches 12 bases. This specimen consisted of PBMCs, obtained at surgery. This CDR3 is CASSQDRGQGAQGYTF. CDR3 nucleotides: TGTGCCAGCAGCCAAGATAGGGGACAGGGGGCGCAAGGCTACACCTTC.